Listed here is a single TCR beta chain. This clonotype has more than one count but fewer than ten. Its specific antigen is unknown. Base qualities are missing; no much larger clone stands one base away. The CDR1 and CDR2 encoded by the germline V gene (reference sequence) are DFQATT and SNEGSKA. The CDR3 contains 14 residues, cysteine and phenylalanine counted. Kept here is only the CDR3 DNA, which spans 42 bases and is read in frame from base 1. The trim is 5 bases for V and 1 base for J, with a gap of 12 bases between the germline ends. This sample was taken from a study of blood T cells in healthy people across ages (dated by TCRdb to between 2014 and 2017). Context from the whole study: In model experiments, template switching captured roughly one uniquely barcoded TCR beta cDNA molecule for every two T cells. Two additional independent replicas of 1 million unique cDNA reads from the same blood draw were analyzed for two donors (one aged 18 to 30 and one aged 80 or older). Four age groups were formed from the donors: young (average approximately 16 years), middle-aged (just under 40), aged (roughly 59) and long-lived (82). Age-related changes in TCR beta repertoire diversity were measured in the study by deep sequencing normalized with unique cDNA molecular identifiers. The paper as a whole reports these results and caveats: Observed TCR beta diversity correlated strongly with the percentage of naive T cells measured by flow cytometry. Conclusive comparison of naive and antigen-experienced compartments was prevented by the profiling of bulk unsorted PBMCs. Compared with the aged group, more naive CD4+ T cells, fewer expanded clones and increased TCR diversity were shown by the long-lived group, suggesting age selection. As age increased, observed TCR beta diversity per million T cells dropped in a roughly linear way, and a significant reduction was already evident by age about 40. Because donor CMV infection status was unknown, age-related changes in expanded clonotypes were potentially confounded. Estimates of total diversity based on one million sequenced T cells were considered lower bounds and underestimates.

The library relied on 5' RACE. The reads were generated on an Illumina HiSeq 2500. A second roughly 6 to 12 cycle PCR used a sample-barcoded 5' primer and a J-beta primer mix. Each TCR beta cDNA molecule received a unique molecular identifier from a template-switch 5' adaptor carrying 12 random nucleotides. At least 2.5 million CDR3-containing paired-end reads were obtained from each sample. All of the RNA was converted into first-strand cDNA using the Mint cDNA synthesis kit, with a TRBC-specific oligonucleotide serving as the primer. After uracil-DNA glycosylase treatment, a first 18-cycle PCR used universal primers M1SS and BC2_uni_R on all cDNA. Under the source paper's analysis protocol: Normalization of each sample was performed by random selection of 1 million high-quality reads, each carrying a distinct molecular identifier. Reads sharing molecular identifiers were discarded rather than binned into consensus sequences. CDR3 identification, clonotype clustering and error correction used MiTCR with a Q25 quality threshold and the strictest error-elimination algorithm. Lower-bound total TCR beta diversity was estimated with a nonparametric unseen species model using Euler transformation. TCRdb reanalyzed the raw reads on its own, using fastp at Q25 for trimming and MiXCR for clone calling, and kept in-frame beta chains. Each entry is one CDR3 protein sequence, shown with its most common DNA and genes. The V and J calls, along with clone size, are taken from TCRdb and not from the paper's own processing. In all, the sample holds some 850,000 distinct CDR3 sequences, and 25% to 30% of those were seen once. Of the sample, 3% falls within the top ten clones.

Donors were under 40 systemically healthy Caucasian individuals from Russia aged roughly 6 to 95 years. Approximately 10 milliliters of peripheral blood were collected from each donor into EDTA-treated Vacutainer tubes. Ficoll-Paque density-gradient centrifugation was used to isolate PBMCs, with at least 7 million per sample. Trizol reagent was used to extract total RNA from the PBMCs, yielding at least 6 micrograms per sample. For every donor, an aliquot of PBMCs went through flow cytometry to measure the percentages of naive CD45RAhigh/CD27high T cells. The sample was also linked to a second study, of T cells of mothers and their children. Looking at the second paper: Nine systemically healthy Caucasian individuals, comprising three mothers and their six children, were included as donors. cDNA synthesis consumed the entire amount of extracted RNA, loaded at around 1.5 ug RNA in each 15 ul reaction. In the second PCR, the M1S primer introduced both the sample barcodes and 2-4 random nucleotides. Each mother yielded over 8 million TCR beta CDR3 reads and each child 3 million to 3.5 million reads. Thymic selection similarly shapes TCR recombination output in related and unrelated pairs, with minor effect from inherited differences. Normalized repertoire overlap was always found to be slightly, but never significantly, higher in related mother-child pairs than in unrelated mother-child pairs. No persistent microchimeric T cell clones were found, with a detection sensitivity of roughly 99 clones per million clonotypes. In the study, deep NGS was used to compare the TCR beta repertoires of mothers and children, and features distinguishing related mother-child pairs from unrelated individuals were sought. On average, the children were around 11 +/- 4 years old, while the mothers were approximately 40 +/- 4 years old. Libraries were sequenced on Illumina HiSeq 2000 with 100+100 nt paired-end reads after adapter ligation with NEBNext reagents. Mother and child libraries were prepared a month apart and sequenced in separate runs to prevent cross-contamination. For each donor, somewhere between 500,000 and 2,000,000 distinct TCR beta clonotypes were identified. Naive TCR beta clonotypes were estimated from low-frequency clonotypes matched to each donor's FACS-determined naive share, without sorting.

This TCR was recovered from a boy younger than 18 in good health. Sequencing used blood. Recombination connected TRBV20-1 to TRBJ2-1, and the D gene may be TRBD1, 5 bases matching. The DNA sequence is TGCAGTGCTCCCGAGAGGACATCCTACAATGAGCAGTTCTTC. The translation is CSAPERTSYNEQFF.